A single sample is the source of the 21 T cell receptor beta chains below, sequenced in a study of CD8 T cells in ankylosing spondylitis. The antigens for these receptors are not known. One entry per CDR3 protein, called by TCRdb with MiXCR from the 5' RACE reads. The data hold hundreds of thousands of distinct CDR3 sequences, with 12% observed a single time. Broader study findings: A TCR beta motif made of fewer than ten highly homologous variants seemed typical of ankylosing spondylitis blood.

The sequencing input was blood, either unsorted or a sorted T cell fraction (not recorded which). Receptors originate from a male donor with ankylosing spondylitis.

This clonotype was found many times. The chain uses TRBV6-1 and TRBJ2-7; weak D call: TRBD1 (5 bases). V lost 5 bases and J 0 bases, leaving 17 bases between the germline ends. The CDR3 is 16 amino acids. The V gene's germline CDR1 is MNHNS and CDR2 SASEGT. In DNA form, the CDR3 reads TGTGCCAGCAGTCGGGCTTTCAGGGTAAGCTCCTACGAGCAGTACTTC. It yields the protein CASSRAFRVSSYEQYF.

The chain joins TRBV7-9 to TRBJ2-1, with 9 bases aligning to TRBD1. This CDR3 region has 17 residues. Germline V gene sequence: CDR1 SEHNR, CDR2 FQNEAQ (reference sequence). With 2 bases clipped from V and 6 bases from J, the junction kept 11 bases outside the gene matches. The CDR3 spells CASSLRETGGNINEQFF. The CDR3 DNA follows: TGTGCCAGCAGCTTACGCGAGACAGGGGGAAACATCAATGAGCAGTTCTTC.

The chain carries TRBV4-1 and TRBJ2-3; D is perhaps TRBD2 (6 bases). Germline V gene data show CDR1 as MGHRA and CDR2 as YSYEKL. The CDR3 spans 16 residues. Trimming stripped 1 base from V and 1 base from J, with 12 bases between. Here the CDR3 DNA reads TGCGCCAGCAGCCAAGCCCCGGGAGCTGGCACAGATACGCAGTATTTT. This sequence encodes CASSQAPGAGTDTQYF.

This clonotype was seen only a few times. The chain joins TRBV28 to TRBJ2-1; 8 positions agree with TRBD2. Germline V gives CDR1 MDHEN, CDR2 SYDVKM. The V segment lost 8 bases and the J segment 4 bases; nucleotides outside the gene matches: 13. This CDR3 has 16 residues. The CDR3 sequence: CASLPGGARAYNEQFF. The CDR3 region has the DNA TGTGCCAGCCTCCCCGGGGGGGCAAGAGCGTACAATGAGCAGTTCTTC.

The CDR3 here is CASSALPSGVGETQYF. CDR3 nucleotide sequence: TGCGCCAGCAGCGCCCTGCCTAGCGGGGTTGGAGAGACCCAGTACTTC. This chain joins TRBV5-1 and TRBJ2-5; 9 nucleotides align to TRBD2. Trimming at V came to 4 bases and at J to 4 bases, leaving 11 bases not matched to a gene. The CDR3 spans 16 residues. Germline assignment: CDR1 SGHRS and CDR2 YFSETQ.

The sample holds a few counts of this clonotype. Here the CDR3 DNA reads TGCAGTGCTCCCTGGGGGGACGAGCAGTACTTC. Translated: CSAPWGDEQYF. The chain has TRBV20-1 and TRBJ2-7, with D possibly matching TRBD2 (6 bases). Germline V gene data show CDR1 as DFQATT and CDR2 as SNEGSKA (reference sequence). The CDR3 runs to 11 residues. Trimming left V 5 bases short and J 5 bases short, with 10 bases between.

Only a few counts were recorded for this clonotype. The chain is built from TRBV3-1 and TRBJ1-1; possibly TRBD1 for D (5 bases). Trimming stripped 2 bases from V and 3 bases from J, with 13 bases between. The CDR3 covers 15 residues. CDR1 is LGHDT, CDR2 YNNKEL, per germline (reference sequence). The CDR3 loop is CASSQRTLYYTEAFF. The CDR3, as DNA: TGTGCCAGCAGCCAAAGGACACTTTATTACACTGAAGCTTTCTTT.

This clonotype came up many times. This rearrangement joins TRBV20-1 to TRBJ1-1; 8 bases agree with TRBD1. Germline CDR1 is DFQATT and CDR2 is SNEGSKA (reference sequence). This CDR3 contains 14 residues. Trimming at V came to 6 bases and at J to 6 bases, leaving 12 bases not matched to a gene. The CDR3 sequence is CSAPRGQGASEAFF. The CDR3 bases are TGCAGTGCCCCCCGGGGCCAGGGGGCCTCTGAAGCTTTCTTT.

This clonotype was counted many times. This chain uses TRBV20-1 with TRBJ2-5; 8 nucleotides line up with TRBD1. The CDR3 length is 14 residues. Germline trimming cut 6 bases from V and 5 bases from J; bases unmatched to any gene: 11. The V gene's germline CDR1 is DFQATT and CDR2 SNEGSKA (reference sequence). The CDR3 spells CSAISWTGSETQYF. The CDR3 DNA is TGCAGTGCCATATCTTGGACAGGGTCGGAGACCCAGTACTTC.

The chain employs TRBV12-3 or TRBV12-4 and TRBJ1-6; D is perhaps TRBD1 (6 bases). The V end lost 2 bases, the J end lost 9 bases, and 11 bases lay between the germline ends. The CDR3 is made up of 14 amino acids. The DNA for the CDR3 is TGTGCCAGCAGTTTACGACAGGTCATTTCACCCCTCCACTTT. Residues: CASSLRQVISPLHF.

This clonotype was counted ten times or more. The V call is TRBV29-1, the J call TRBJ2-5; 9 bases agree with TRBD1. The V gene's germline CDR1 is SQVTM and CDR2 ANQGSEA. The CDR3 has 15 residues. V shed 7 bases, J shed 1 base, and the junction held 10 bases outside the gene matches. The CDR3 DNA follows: TGCAGCGCGAATCCCGGGACAGGGATCCAAGAGACCCAGTACTTC. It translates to CSANPGTGIQETQYF. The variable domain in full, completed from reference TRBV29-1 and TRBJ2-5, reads SAVISQKPSRDICQRGTSLTIQCQVDSQVTMMFWYRQQPGQSLTLIATANQGSEATYESGFVIDKFPISRPNLTFSTLTVSNMSPEDSSIYLCSANPGTGIQETQYFGPGTRLLVL.

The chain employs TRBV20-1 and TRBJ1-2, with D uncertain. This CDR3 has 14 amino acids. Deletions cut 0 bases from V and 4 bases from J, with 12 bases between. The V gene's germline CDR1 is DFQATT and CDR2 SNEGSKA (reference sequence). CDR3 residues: CSARDSASLYGYTF. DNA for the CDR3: TGCAGTGCTAGAGATTCAGCCAGCCTCTATGGCTACACCTTC.

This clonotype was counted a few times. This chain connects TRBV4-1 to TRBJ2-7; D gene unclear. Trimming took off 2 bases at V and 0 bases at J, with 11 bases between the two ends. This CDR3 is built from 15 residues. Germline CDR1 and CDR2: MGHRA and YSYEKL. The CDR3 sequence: CASSQRTESSYEQYF. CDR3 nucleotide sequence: TGCGCCAGCAGCCAACGAACAGAGAGCTCCTACGAGCAGTACTTC.

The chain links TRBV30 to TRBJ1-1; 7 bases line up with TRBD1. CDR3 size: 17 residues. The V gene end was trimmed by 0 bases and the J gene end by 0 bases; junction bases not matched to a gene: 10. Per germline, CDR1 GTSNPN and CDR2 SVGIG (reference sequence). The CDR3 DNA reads TGTGCCTGGAGTGTGGGCAGGGGGACGATGATGAACACTGAAGCTTTCTTT. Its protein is CAWSVGRGTMMNTEAFF.

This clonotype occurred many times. This CDR3 reads CAISDHSPLAYEQYF. CDR3 DNA sequence: TGTGCCATCAGTGACCACAGCCCCCTCGCCTACGAGCAGTACTTC. The chain links TRBV10-3 to TRBJ2-7; D call uncertain. This CDR3 has 15 amino acids. Germline loops: CDR1 ENHRY, CDR2 SYGVKD. V lost 3 bases to trimming and J lost 2 bases, with 14 bases between them.

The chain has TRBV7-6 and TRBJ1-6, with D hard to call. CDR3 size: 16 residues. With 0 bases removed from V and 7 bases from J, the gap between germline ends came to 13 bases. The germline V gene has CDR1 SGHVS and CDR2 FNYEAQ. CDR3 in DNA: TGTGCCAGCAGCTTAGCCGACATTGAGGGAAATTCACCCCTCCACTTT. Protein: CASSLADIEGNSPLHF. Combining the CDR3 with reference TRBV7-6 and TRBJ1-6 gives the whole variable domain GAGVSQSPRYKVTKRGQDVALRCDPISGHVSLYWYRQALGQGPEFLTYFNYEAQQDKSGLPNDRFSAERPEGSISTLTIQRTEQRDSAMYRCASSLADIEGNSPLHFGNGTRLTVT.

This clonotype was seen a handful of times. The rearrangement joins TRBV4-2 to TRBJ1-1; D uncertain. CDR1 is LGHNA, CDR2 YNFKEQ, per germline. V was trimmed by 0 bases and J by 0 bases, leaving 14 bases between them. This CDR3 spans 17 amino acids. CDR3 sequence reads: CASSQDTKRQMNTEAFF. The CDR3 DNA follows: TGTGCCAGCAGCCAAGATACTAAGAGGCAGATGAACACTGAAGCTTTCTTT.

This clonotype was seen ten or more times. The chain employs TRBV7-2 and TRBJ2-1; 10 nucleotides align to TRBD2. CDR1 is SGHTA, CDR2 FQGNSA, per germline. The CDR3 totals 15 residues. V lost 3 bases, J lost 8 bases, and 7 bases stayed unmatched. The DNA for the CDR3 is TGTGCCAGCAGCTTCCTAGCGGGAGTGGCGTATGAGCAGTTCTTC. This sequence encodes CASSFLAGVAYEQFF. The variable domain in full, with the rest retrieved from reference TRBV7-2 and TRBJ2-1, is GAGVSQSPSNKVTEKGKDVELRCDPISGHTALYWYRQSLGQGLEFLIYFQGNSAPDKSGLPSDRFSAERTGGSVSTLTIQRTQQEDSAVYLCASSFLAGVAYEQFFGPGTRLTVL.

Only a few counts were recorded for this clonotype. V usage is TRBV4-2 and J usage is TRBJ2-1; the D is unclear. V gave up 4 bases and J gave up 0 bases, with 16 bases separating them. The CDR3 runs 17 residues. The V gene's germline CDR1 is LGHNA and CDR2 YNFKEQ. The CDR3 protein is CASSRSSAGSSYNEQFF. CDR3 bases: TGTGCCAGCAGCCGATCCTCTGCCGGTAGCTCCTACAATGAGCAGTTCTTC.

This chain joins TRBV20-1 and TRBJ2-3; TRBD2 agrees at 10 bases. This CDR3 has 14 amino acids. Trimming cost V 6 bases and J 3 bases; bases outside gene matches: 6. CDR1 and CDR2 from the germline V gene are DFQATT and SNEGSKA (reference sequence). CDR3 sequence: CSADSGRLTDTQYF. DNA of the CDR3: TGCAGTGCAGATAGCGGGAGGCTAACAGATACGCAGTATTTT.

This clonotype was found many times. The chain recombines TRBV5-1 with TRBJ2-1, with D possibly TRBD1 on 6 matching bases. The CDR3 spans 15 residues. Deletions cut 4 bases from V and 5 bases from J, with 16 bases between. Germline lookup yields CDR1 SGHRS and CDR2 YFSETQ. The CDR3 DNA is TGCGCCAGCAGCCGTGGAGGTCAGGGGAACAATGAGCAGTTCTTC. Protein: CASSRGGQGNNEQFF.